This passage covers 9 T cell receptor beta chains from one sample sequenced in a study of T cells in women clearing cervical HPV infection. The method was immunoSEQ multiplex PCR; TCRdb's version includes in-frame clones alone and lacks a portion of them. This repertoire comprises about 21,000 clones; its ten largest clones make up about 9%. The specimen sequenced was blood buffy coat. Source of these receptors: a woman aged 18-69 years with a cervical HPV16 infection that either progressed to CIN3+ or cleared (not recorded which).

A word on this clone: Read data end 3 residues before the CDR3 end; the end is taken from the germline J gene. The chain carries TRBV18 and TRBJ1-1; 7 bases align to TRBD1. Germline CDR1 reads KGHSH; CDR2 reads LQKENI. J was trimmed by 0 bases and V by 3 bases; bases with no gene match: 10. CDR3 length: 17 residues. CDR3: CASSPDRRFGLNTEAFF. Incomplete CDR3 DNA: TGTGCCAGCTCACCGGACAGGCGCTTCGGCCTGAACACTGAA.

Points on this clone: The CDR3 goes on 3 residues after the read ends, and that part is filled in from the germline J gene. The genes are TRBV27 and TRBJ2-2; D unresolved. Germline assignment: CDR1 MNHEY and CDR2 SMNVEV (reference sequence). The CDR3 is made up of 14 amino acids. V was shortened by 4 bases and J by 8 bases, with 14 bases between the two germline ends. The covered CDR3 bases are TGTGCCAGCAGTTCCGACATGGGTTTGGGGGAG. It yields the protein CASSSDMGLGE. From start to end, the CDR3 is CASSSDMGLGELFF.

Concerning this clone: With the read ending 3 residues before the CDR3 end, the germline J gene is used to fill in that end. This rearrangement joins TRBV6-2 or TRBV6-3 to TRBJ2-3; TRBD2 matches at 7 bases. The CDR3 is made up of 15 amino acids. The germline gives CDR1 MNHEY, CDR2 SVGEGT. The V segment lost 2 bases and the J segment 1 base; nucleotides outside the gene matches: 3. The covered CDR3 bases are TGTGCCAGCAGTTACACAACTAGCGGCACAGATACG. It translates to CASSYTTSGTDT. The complete CDR3 sequence is CASSYTTSGTDTQYF.

With respect to this clone: The DNA ends 3 residues before the CDR3 does, and the rest of the CDR3 is filled in from the germline J gene. This chain links TRBV11-2 with TRBJ2-1, with 8 bases fitting TRBD2. Germline V lookup: CDR1 SGHAT, CDR2 FQNNGV. V dropped 5 bases and J dropped 4; count of bases not matched to a gene: 7. This CDR3 has 15 residues. The sequenced part of the CDR3 DNA is TGTGCCAGCAGCGCCATAGCGGGGCGGTACAATGAG. Translated: CASSAIAGRYNE. The whole CDR3 sequence is CASSAIAGRYNEQFF.

Comments on this clone: The read falls 3 residues short of the CDR3 end, and the missing part is taken from the germline J gene. J is TRBJ2-1 and V is TRBV6-1; 8 bases agree with TRBD2. CDR3 length equals 17 residues. V was pared by 2 bases and J by 5 bases, with 11 bases of the junction left unmatched. Per germline, CDR1 MNHNS and CDR2 SASEGT. CDR3 DNA (partial): TGTGCCAGCAGTGAAAGGGTACTCGCGGGGGGTAACAATGAG. Protein sequence: CASSERVLAGGNNE. The CDR3 reads in full as CASSERVLAGGNNEQFF.

Of note for this clone: The read falls 3 residues short of the CDR3 end, and the missing part is taken from the germline J gene. J is TRBJ1-6 and V is TRBV7-2, with D uncertain. V was pared by 0 bases and J by 4 bases, with 13 bases between. CDR1 and CDR2 from the germline V gene are SGHTA and FQGNSA. The CDR3 has 17 residues. The covered CDR3 bases are TGTGCCAGCAGCTTAGCTTCCCCACAGACGTATAATTCACCC. Translating it yields CASSLASPQTYNSP. In full, the CDR3 reads CASSLASPQTYNSPLHF. The variable domain in full, with the rest retrieved from reference TRBV7-2 and TRBJ1-6, is GAGVSQSPSNKVTEKGKDVELRCDPISGHTALYWYRQSLGQGLEFLIYFQGNSAPDKSGLPSDRFSAERTGGSVSTLTIQRTQQEDSAVYLCASSLASPQTYNSPLHFGNGTRLTVT.

A word on this clone: The read terminates 3 residues ahead of where the CDR3 ends, so the germline J gene completes it. The J gene is TRBJ2-3, the V gene TRBV5-1; D remains unclear. The CDR3 is 14 residues long. Trimming pared 0 bases from V and 0 bases from J, leaving 5 bases between. Germline V gene lookup returns CDR1 SGHRS and CDR2 YFSETQ. The CDR3 bases that were read are TGCGCCAGCAGCTTGGAGCGTAGCACAGATACG. Residues: CASSLERSTDT. The CDR3 in full is CASSLERSTDTQYF.

A note on this clone: The read ends 3 residues before the CDR3 terminus; that terminus is restored from the germline J gene. The V gene is TRBV20-1, the J gene TRBJ2-3, with 8 bases aligning to TRBD2. This CDR3 region has 16 residues. Germline trimming cut 5 bases from V and 5 bases from J; bases unmatched to any gene: 15. Germline V gene data show CDR1 as DFQATT and CDR2 as SNEGSKA (reference sequence). The DNA read from the CDR3 is TGCAGTGCTTCGGCCCCTGCGGGGGGAGGGGGAGATACG. Amino acids: CSASAPAGGGGDT. The whole CDR3 protein reads CSASAPAGGGGDTQYF.

On this clone: The read halts 3 residues ahead of the CDR3 end, with the missing end drawn from the germline J gene. J is TRBJ1-1 and V is TRBV6-1; 8 positions match TRBD1. Germline V gene sequence: CDR1 MNHNS, CDR2 SASEGT. The CDR3 is 15 amino acids. V lost 1 base, J lost 3 bases, and 4 bases stayed unmatched. CDR3 DNA (partial): TGTGCCAGCAGTGAAGAAGGACAGGGCGACACTGAA. Translation gives CASSEEGQGDTE. From start to end, the CDR3 is CASSEEGQGDTEAFF.